The 32 T cell receptor beta chains listed next were all sequenced from one sample in a study of blood T cell repertoires in COVID-19. Profiled with immunoSEQ multiplex PCR; TCRdb holds only in-frame clones, not every one. The repertoire holds about 210,000 clones, around 86% seen once, with 5.6% in the top ten. Sequencing input: PBMCs or T cells enriched from blood (not recorded which). These TCRs come from a man aged 40-49 years with acute COVID-19.

The chain has TRBV1 and TRBJ2-1; no DNA check was done on the table's D call, TRBD2. TRBV1 is given as a pseudogene. This CDR3 comprises 16 residues. Here the CDR3 DNA reads TGCACCAGCAGCCCGGCGGGGACTAGCGGGAGTAATGAGCAGTTCTTC. This encodes CTSSPAGTSGSNEQFF.

As for this clone: The DNA is left out, because the CDR3 cannot be placed on it with certainty; the CDR3 is given as TCRdb lists it. The chain couples TRBV5-1 to TRBJ2-1; the table's D call, TRBD2, has no DNA check behind it. Germline CDR1 SGHRS, CDR2 YFSETQ. Inclusive of both ends, the CDR3 amounts to 15 amino acids. The CDR3 loop is CASSFRVAGGTHLFF.

This rearrangement joins TRBV7-2 to TRBJ1-6, with D hard to call. The germline CDR1 and CDR2 sequences are SGHTA and FQGNSA. V gave up 1 base and J gave up 7 bases, with 8 bases separating them. The CDR3 is made up of 14 amino acids. The CDR3 nucleotides read TGTGCCAGCAGCTTAGGCTTTGAGAATTCACCCCTCCACTTT. Translation gives CASSLGFENSPLHF.

The chain combines TRBV19 with TRBJ2-3, with D perhaps TRBD2 (5 bases). Germline CDR1 LNHDA, CDR2 SQIVND (reference sequence). CDR3 size: 12 residues. Trimming removed 7 bases at V and 2 bases at J, with 7 bases between. CDR3 coding DNA: TGTGCCAGTACGAGGGACACAGATACGCAGTATTTT. It specifies CASTRDTDTQYF.

This chain connects TRBV7-6 to TRBJ1-2; no firm D call. V lost 5 bases, J lost 6 bases, and 13 bases lay in between. Germline loops: CDR1 SGHVS, CDR2 FNYEAQ. The CDR3 covers 13 residues. CDR3 sequence reads: CASSERVGDGYTF. The DNA of the CDR3 is TGTGCCAGCAGCGAGCGTGTCGGTGATGGCTACACCTTC.

The J gene is TRBJ1-2, the V gene TRBV5-1; perhaps TRBD1 as D (5 bases). V was clipped by 0 bases and J by 4 bases, with 10 bases between them. The CDR3 is 14 amino acids. CDR1 is SGHRS and CDR2 is YFSETQ in the germline V gene. The CDR3 coding sequence is TGCGCCAGCAGCTTGGAAGTAGGGGCCTATGGCTACACCTTC. Translation: CASSLEVGAYGYTF.

This clone was detected a few times. The chain combines TRBV5-1 with TRBJ1-6; possibly TRBD1 for D (5 bases). The CDR3 is 16 residues long. Trimming took off 7 bases at V and 6 bases at J, with 20 bases between the two ends. CDR1 and CDR2 (germline): SGHRS, YFSETQ. The CDR3 DNA reads TGCGCCAGCCAGTTTGCCCAGGGCAGTCGTAATTCACCCCTCCACTTT. Residues: CASQFAQGSRNSPLHF.

The chain is built from TRBV7-9 and TRBJ2-2; a possible D gene is TRBD2 (5 bases). Germline CDR1 is SEHNR and CDR2 is FQNEAQ (reference sequence). V lost 8 bases to trimming and J lost 5 bases, with 18 bases between them. The CDR3 runs to 15 residues. CDR3 region: CASWAGGSGTGELFF. CDR3 in DNA: TGTGCCAGCTGGGCAGGTGGGAGTGGGACCGGGGAGCTGTTTTTT.

This sequence joins TRBV7-9 and TRBJ1-4; no firm D call. The CDR3 is made up of 17 amino acids. Germline V gene data show CDR1 as SEHNR and CDR2 as FQNEAQ (reference sequence). The germline V and J ends were trimmed by 4 bases and 0 bases, with 15 bases remaining between them. CDR3 sequence: CASSYNRRPTTNEKLFF. CDR3 in DNA: TGTGCCAGCAGCTACAACCGGAGGCCTACAACTAATGAAAAACTGTTTTTT.

The chain uses TRBV12-3 or TRBV12-4 and TRBJ1-1; the D gene is possibly TRBD1 (6 bases). CDR3 length equals 13 residues. Trimming stripped 7 bases from V and 1 base from J, with 10 bases between. The CDR3 sequence is CASIIGGNTEAFF. CDR3 nucleotide sequence: TGTGCCAGCATCATAGGGGGGAACACTGAAGCTTTCTTT.

The V gene is TRBV6-1, the J gene TRBJ1-5; D is uncertain. Germline values: CDR1 MNHNS, CDR2 SASEGT. There are 12 residues in the CDR3. V lost 0 bases to trimming and J lost 11 bases, with 8 bases between them. The CDR3 loop is CASSEAGKAQHF. The DNA of the CDR3 is TGTGCCAGCAGTGAAGCCGGGAAAGCCCAGCATTTT.

The chain has TRBV7-9 and TRBJ2-2; TRBD1 matches 9 bases. Losses at the gene ends were 5 bases for V and 4 bases for J; bases not matched to a gene: 8. This CDR3 contains 16 residues. In germline, CDR1 is SEHNR, CDR2 FQNEAQ (reference sequence). DNA for the CDR3: TGTGCCAGCAGCAAATGGACAGGGGCGGCCACCGGGGAGCTGTTTTTT. Residues: CASSKWTGAATGELFF.

The CDR3 loop reads CASSDLAGTSYEQYF. CDR3 bases: TGTGCCAGCAGTGACCTAGCGGGAACCTCCTACGAGCAGTACTTC. V usage is TRBV6-1 and J usage is TRBJ2-7; 9 bases map to TRBD2. Germline CDR1 reads MNHNS; CDR2 reads SASEGT. This CDR3 contains 15 residues. V shed 3 bases, J shed 0 bases, and the junction held 3 bases outside the gene matches.

The chain has TRBV10-1 and TRBJ2-5, with D maybe TRBD1 (6 bases). V was shortened by 10 bases and J by 5 bases, with 17 bases between the two germline ends. Germline V gene sequence: CDR1 WNHNN, CDR2 SYGVQD (reference sequence). This CDR3 contains 13 residues. CDR3 nucleotide sequence: TGCGCCACCTCAAAGCCAGGGGTGGAGACCCAGTACTTC. It codes for CATSKPGVETQYF.

The CDR3 protein is CASSPPGTGGNEQFF. The CDR3 DNA reads as TGTGCCAGCAGCCCGCCAGGGACAGGGGGCAATGAGCAGTTCTTC. The chain recombines TRBV28 with TRBJ2-1; 11 bases are a match to TRBD1. V dropped 6 bases and J dropped 6; count of bases not matched to a gene: 7. Germline loops: CDR1 MDHEN, CDR2 SYDVKM. CDR3 length equals 15 residues.

The J gene is TRBJ2-5, the V gene TRBV5-4, with 8 bases matching TRBD2. The CDR3 contains 18 residues. The V segment lost 4 bases and the J segment 4 bases; nucleotides outside the gene matches: 18. In germline, CDR1 is SGHNT, CDR2 YYREEE (reference sequence). The CDR3 is CASSAGAGRATAGETQYF. The CDR3 coding sequence is TGTGCCAGCAGCGCCGGGGCCGGGAGGGCAACCGCGGGAGAGACCCAGTACTTC.

The J gene is TRBJ2-2, the V gene TRBV9; 13 bases line up with TRBD2. This CDR3 spans 18 amino acids. CDR1 is SGDLS and CDR2 is YYNGEE in the germline V gene. Unmatched junction bases numbered 6, after V lost 4 bases and J lost 0 bases. CDR3 loop: CASSLGLAGEANTGELFF. CDR3 in DNA: TGTGCCAGCAGCCTCGGACTAGCGGGAGAGGCGAACACCGGGGAGCTGTTTTTT.

The rearrangement uses TRBV10-3 and TRBJ2-1; 7 bases fit TRBD1. The CDR3 has 15 amino acids. Trimming took 10 bases from V and 8 from J; bases not matched to a gene: 17. Germline V gene data show CDR1 as ENHRY and CDR2 as SYGVKD. The CDR3 DNA reads TGTGCCAGTCTTTATCCGGGACAGTTACAGCATGAGCAGTTCTTC. It specifies CASLYPGQLQHEQFF.

The chain recombines TRBV24-1 with TRBJ2-5, with 7 bases aligning to TRBD1. V lost 3 bases and J lost 1; bases outside the gene matches: 16. The CDR3 runs 19 residues. The V gene's germline CDR1 is KGHDR and CDR2 SFDVKD. The CDR3 DNA is TGTGCCACCAGTGATCGATCCGGGACAGAGAATCAGCCCCAAGAGACCCAGTACTTC. Translation gives CATSDRSGTENQPQETQYF.

The chain carries TRBV7-2 and TRBJ2-5; 11 bases are a match to TRBD2. V was pared by 4 bases and J by 3 bases, with 1 base of the junction left unmatched. Germline CDR1 reads SGHTA; CDR2 reads FQGNSA. The CDR3 totals 14 residues. The CDR3 here is CASSSTSGKETQYF. CDR3 DNA sequence: TGTGCCAGCAGCTCGACTAGCGGGAAAGAGACCCAGTACTTC.

The rearrangement uses TRBV5-6 and TRBJ2-7; 7 bases match TRBD2. The V gene's germline CDR1 is SGHDT and CDR2 YYEEEE. V lost 4 bases to trimming and J lost 5 bases; unmatched junction nucleotides: 15. The CDR3 loop spans 16 amino acids. CDR3 amino acids: CASSVGWVRRGDEQYF. In DNA form, the CDR3 reads TGTGCCAGCAGCGTAGGGTGGGTCCGCCGGGGGGACGAGCAGTACTTC. The full variable domain, with the rest looked up from reference TRBV5-6 and TRBJ2-7, is DAGVTQSPTHLIKTRGQQVTLRCSPKSGHDTVSWYQQALGQGPQFIFQYYEEEERQRGNFPDRFSGHQFPNYSSELNVNALLLGDSALYLCASSVGWVRRGDEQYFGPGTRLTVT.

J is TRBJ1-4 and V is TRBV28, with D possibly TRBD1 on 6 matching bases. CDR1 and CDR2 (germline): MDHEN, SYDVKM. V was cut by 4 bases and J by 0 bases, with 9 bases left in between. The CDR3 is 15 amino acids. Here the CDR3 reads CASSSQGATNEKLFF. The CDR3 DNA is TGTGCCAGCAGTTCACAGGGTGCAACTAATGAAAAACTGTTTTTT.

The CDR3 region has the DNA TGCAGCGTTGCACAGGGGGTGGATCAGCCCCAGCATTTT. Residues: CSVAQGVDQPQHF. This chain joins TRBV29-1 and TRBJ1-5; 8 bases map to TRBD1. Germline V lookup: CDR1 SQVTM, CDR2 ANQGSEA. J gave up 5 bases and V 4 bases, and 4 bases lay outside the gene matches. The CDR3 loop spans 13 amino acids.

The chain combines TRBV28 with TRBJ2-1; 12 bases map to TRBD2. V was pared by 5 bases and J by 0 bases, with 2 bases of the junction left unmatched. This CDR3 has 16 amino acids. CDR1 is MDHEN, CDR2 SYDVKM, per germline. CDR3 region: CASSPTSGSSYNEQFF. For the CDR3, the DNA is TGTGCCAGCAGTCCGACTAGCGGGAGCTCCTACAATGAGCAGTTCTTC. The variable domain in full, completed from reference TRBV28 and TRBJ2-1, reads DVKVTQSSRYLVKRTGEKVFLECVQDMDHENMFWYRQDPGLGLRLIYFSYDVKMKEKGDIPEGYSVSREKKERFSLILESASTNQTSMYLCASSPTSGSSYNEQFFGPGTRLTVL.

This clone turned up a few times. V is TRBV27 and J is TRBJ1-1; the match to TRBD1 covers 8 bases. J lost 2 bases, V lost 5 bases, and 7 bases had no gene match. CDR3 length: 15 amino acids. Germline V gene sequence: CDR1 MNHEY, CDR2 SMNVEV (reference sequence). This CDR3 reads CASSLRTGTNTEAFF. CDR3 bases: TGTGCCAGCAGTCTCAGGACAGGGACTAACACTGAAGCTTTCTTT.

The rearrangement joins TRBV28 to TRBJ1-6; D may be TRBD1 (6 bases). Germline CDR1 is MDHEN and CDR2 is SYDVKM. The CDR3 consists of 13 residues. The V and J ends lost 8 bases and 11 bases respectively, with 16 bases between them. The CDR3, as DNA: TGTGCCAGCCGCTCGGGGGGGGCACCACCCCTCCACTTT. It encodes CASRSGGAPPLHF.

V and J are TRBV7-9 and TRBJ2-1; 9 bases agree with TRBD1. The CDR3 runs 15 residues. V lost 6 bases to trimming and J lost 8 bases; unmatched junction nucleotides: 11. Germline CDR1 SEHNR, CDR2 FQNEAQ (reference sequence). In nucleotides, the CDR3 is TGTGCCAGCAGATTAACCGGGACAGGGACCCATGAGCAGTTCTTC. It encodes CASRLTGTGTHEQFF.

The V call is TRBV4-1, the J call TRBJ1-1, with TRBD1 as a possible D gene (6 bases). The germline V and J ends were trimmed by 1 base and 4 bases, with 10 bases remaining between them. The CDR3 loop spans 14 amino acids. Germline CDR1 MGHRA, CDR2 YSYEKL. CDR3 in amino acids: CASSQGRQVTEAFF. As DNA, the CDR3 is TGCGCCAGCAGCCAAGGGAGACAGGTCACTGAAGCTTTCTTT.

This clone was detected a few times. The genes are TRBV6-5 and TRBJ1-2, with TRBD1 identical over 8 bases. V shed 4 bases, J shed 7 bases, and the junction held 8 bases outside the gene matches. CDR1 is MNHEY, CDR2 SVGAGI, per germline. This CDR3 is 14 amino acids long. The CDR3 loop is CASSSSDRVGGYTF. The CDR3 DNA reads as TGTGCCAGCAGTTCCTCGGACAGGGTCGGTGGCTACACCTTC.

In this sample, this clone turned up once. V usage is TRBV5-1 and J usage is TRBJ1-3, with D possibly being TRBD1 (5 bases). The CDR3 contains 16 residues. Germline-derived CDR1 and CDR2 are SGHRS and YFSETQ. V dropped 0 bases and J dropped 4 bases, with 14 bases sitting between them. The CDR3 DNA follows: TGCGCCAGCAGCTTGGACGGCAGGGTAACGGGAAACACCATATATTTT. Translated: CASSLDGRVTGNTIYF.

The rearrangement joins TRBV7-9 to TRBJ2-5; tentative D call: TRBD1 (6 bases). The CDR3 is 13 amino acids. Trimming removed 7 bases at V and 5 bases at J, with 14 bases between. CDR1 SEHNR and CDR2 FQNEAQ come from the germline V gene (reference sequence). CDR3 amino acids: CASTPTGPETQYF. CDR3 DNA: TGTGCCAGCACCCCTACAGGGCCGGAGACCCAGTACTTC.

The table lists this clone with a few counts. J is TRBJ2-7 and V is TRBV30; the D gene is possibly TRBD2 (6 bases). The V end was cut by 4 bases, the J end by 4 bases, with 11 bases between. Germline CDR1 reads GTSNPN; CDR2 reads SVGIG (reference sequence). The length of the CDR3 is 12 residues. CDR3: CAWTGTGYEQYF. The CDR3 DNA reads TGTGCCTGGACCGGGACTGGGTACGAGCAGTACTTC.